This T cell receptor beta chain was captured by sequencing in a study of blood T cells in healthy people across ages. Germline V gene data show CDR1 as MNHEY and CDR2 as SVGEGT. The CDR3 consists of 15 residues. The ends lost 6 bases at V and 4 bases at J; junction bases unmatched: 7. It was with a sample-barcoded 5' primer and a J-beta primer mix that a second PCR of about 7 to 12 cycles was run. From the 5' RACE reads, TCRdb called clonotypes with MiXCR, one entry per CDR3 protein. The sample holds around 1,600,000 distinct CDR3 sequences; roughly 43% are singletons and the top ten take less than 5%. Ranging in age from roughly 6 to 90, the donors were healthy Caucasian individuals from Russia.

The specimen was blood. The sequence was collected from a woman aged 18-29 years in good health. The J gene is TRBJ2-1, the V gene TRBV6-2 or TRBV6-3, with TRBD1 identical over 9 bases. The CDR3 DNA reads TGTGCCAGCAGCCTACCGGGACAGGGATACAATGAGCAGTTCTTC. It is translated as CASSLPGQGYNEQFF.